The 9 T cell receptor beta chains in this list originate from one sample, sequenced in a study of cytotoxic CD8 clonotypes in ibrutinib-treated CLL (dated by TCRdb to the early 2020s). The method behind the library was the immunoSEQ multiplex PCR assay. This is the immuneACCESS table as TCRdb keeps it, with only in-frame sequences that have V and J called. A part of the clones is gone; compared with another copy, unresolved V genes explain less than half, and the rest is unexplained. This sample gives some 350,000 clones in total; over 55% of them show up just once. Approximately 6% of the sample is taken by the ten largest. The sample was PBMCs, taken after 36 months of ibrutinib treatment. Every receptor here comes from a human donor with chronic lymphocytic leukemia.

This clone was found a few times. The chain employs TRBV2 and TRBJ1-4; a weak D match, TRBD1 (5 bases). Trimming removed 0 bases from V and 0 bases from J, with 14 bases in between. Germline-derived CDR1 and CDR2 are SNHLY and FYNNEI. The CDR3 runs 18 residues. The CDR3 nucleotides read TGTGCCAGCAGTGAAGCGCTTCCGGGACGGACAACTAATGAAAAACTGTTTTTT. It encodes CASSEALPGRTTNEKLFF.

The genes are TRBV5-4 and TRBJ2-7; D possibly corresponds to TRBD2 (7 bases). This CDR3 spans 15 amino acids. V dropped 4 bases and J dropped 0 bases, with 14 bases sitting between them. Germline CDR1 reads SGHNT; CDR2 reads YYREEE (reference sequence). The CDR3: CASSLTGGGSYEQYF. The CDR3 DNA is TGTGCCAGCAGCCTGACGGGGGGCGGCTCCTACGAGCAGTACTTC.

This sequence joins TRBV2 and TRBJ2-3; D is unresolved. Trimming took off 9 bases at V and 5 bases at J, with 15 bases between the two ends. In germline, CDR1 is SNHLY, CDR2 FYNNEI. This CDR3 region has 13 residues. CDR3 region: CARKRWIRDTQYF. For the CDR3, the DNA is TGTGCCAGAAAGCGTTGGATCAGAGATACGCAGTATTTT.

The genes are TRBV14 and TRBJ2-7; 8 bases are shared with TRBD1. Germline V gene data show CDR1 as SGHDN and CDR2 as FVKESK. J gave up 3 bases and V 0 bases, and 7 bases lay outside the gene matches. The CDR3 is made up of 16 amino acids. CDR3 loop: CASSQDRGPRYYEQYF. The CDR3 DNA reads TGTGCCAGCAGCCAAGACAGGGGGCCCCGTTACTACGAGCAGTACTTC.

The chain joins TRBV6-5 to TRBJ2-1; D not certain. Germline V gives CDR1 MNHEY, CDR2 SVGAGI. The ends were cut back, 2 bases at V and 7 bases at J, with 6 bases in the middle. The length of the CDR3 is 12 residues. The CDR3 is CASSYAANEQFF. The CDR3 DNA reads TGTGCCAGCAGTTACGCGGCGAATGAGCAGTTCTTC.

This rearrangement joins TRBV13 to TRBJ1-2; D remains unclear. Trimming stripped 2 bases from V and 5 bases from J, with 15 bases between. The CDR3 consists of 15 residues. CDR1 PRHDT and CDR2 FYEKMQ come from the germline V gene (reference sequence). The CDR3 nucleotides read TGTGCCAGCAGCTTACGTACCCACGAAGTATATGGCTACACCTTC. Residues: CASSLRTHEVYGYTF.

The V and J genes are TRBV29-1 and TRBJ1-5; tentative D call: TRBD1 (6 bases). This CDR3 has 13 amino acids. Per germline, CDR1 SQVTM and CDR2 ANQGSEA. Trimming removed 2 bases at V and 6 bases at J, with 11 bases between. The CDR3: CSVEYRVGQPQHF. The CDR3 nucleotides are TGCAGCGTTGAATACAGGGTTGGTCAGCCCCAGCATTTT.

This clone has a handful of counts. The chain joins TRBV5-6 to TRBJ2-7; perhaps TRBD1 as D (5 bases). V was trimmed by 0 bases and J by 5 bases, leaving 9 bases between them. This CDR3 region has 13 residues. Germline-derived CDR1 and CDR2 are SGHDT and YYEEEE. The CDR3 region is CASSLGGAHEQYF. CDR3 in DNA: TGTGCCAGCAGCTTGGGTGGGGCTCACGAGCAGTACTTC.

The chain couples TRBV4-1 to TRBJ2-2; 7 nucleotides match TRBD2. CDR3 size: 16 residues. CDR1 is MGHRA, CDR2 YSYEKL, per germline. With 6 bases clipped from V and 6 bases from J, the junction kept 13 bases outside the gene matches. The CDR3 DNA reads TGCGCCAGCAGGAGTAGCGCGGGAGAGACGGCCGGGGAGCTGTTTTTT. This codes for CASRSSAGETAGELFF.